Following are 5 T cell receptor beta chains from one sample sequenced in a study of blood T cell repertoires in COVID-19. Assay: immunoSEQ multiplex PCR; the TCRdb copy retains only in-frame clones and omits some. Of 200,000 to 250,000 clones detected, approximately 90% appear once; the ten largest clones hold over 2%. The sequenced material came from peripheral blood. These receptor sequences come from a man aged 30-40 years who had recovered from COVID-19.

CDR3 loop: CATSDSEGSIYGYTF. The CDR3 bases are TGTGCCACCAGTGATTCTGAGGGAAGCATCTATGGCTACACCTTC. The chain carries TRBV24-1 and TRBJ1-2; D remains unclear. Germline CDR1 is KGHDR and CDR2 is SFDVKD. With 2 bases removed from V and 4 bases from J, the gap between germline ends came to 13 bases. The CDR3 sequence is 15 residues long.

This chain links TRBV18 with TRBJ2-4; no clear D gene. V shed 5 bases and J shed 2 bases, with 13 bases lying between them. Germline CDR1 is KGHSH and CDR2 is LQKENI. The CDR3 has 15 residues. The DNA of the CDR3 is TGTGCCAGCTCATCAACCCGGGTTCCCAAAAACATTCAGTACTTC. Amino acid sequence: CASSSTRVPKNIQYF.

This chain links TRBV12-5 with TRBJ2-7; D is possibly TRBD2 (5 bases). Between the trimmed V and J ends, which lost 11 bases and 5 bases, there was a span of 10 bases. The germline V gene encodes CDR1 LGHNT and CDR2 FRNRAP. The CDR3 consists of 10 residues. CDR3 region: CAGGEDEQYF. Here the CDR3 DNA reads TGTGCTGGAGGTGAAGACGAGCAGTACTTC.

CDR3 sequence: CASSPTSQGDTEAFF. For the CDR3, the DNA is TGCGCCAGCAGCCCGACGTCCCAAGGGGACACTGAAGCTTTCTTT. The chain employs TRBV5-1 and TRBJ1-1; possibly TRBD1 for D (5 bases). The V end lost 4 bases, the J end lost 3 bases, and 16 bases lay between the germline ends. The CDR3 has 15 residues. Germline lookup yields CDR1 SGHRS and CDR2 YFSETQ.

The chain uses TRBV2 and TRBJ1-5; D is unclear. Trimming stripped 5 bases from V and 7 bases from J, with 12 bases between. CDR3 size: 13 residues. Germline loops: CDR1 SNHLY, CDR2 FYNNEI. The CDR3 DNA follows: TGTGCCAGCAGTTCCGATGCTGAGCAGCCCCAGCATTTT. This codes for CASSSDAEQPQHF.